The 5 T cell receptor beta chains listed next were all sequenced from one sample in a study of cytomegalovirus exposure and HLA in healthy donors. Amplification used 60 Vbeta primers and 13 Jbeta primers. Some clones are missing from TCRdb's copy, which holds only in-frame ones; the method was immunoSEQ multiplex PCR. The sample shows 90,000 to 120,000 clones, 10% of them seen only once. The sequencing sample was made of PBMCs. These TCRs come from a man aged 40-50 years in good health and CMV-seropositive.

This clone turned up a few times. As DNA, the CDR3 is TGTGCCAGCAGCTTAGTAGCGGACACAGATACGCAGTATTTT. Amino acid sequence: CASSLVADTDTQYF. The chain uses TRBV5-4 and TRBJ2-3, with D possibly being TRBD2 (6 bases). V was clipped by 2 bases and J by 2 bases, with 9 bases between them. Germline CDR1 is SGHNT and CDR2 is YYREEE (reference sequence). The CDR3 extends over 14 amino acids.

There are a few counts of this clone. The DNA for the CDR3 is TGCACCAGCAGCCGAAACAGGGCCCGCTATGGCTACACCTTC. It yields the protein CTSSRNRARYGYTF. The V gene is TRBV1, the J gene TRBJ1-2; the table names TRBD1, a call not compared with the DNA. TRBV1 is a pseudogene locus. The CDR3 totals 14 residues.

As to this clone: Relative to the germline gene, one junction end is altered; a read error may explain this. The gene calls are TRBV18 and TRBJ1-4; D is possibly TRBD1 (6 bases). The CDR3 loop spans 14 amino acids. Germline values: CDR1 KGHSH, CDR2 LQKENI. DNA for the CDR3: TGTGCCAGCTCCTCCGGGACAACAAATGAAAAACTGTTTTTT. Its translation: CASSSGTTNEKLFF.

CDR3 region: CASSLDGTGRNEQFF. In DNA form, the CDR3 reads TGCGCCAGCAGCTTGGATGGGACAGGTCGGAATGAGCAGTTCTTC. This chain uses TRBV5-1 with TRBJ2-1; 8 bases are a match to TRBD1. Trimming removed 0 bases from V and 7 bases from J; junction bases left unmatched: 6. The CDR3 consists of 15 residues. Germline V gene data show CDR1 as SGHRS and CDR2 as YFSETQ.

The chain carries TRBV19 and TRBJ1-2, with TRBD1 matching 9 bases. J gave up 5 bases and V 6 bases, and 7 bases lay outside the gene matches. There are 14 residues in the CDR3. CDR1 and CDR2 (germline): LNHDA, SQIVND (reference sequence). The CDR3 DNA reads as TGTGCCAGTAGCCCTACAGGGGGCGGGTATGGCTACACCTTC. Residues: CASSPTGGGYGYTF. The full variable domain, its missing parts supplied by reference TRBV19 and TRBJ1-2, is DGGITQSPKYLFRKEGQNVTLSCEQNLNHDAMYWYRQDPGQGLRLIYYSQIVNDFQKGDIAEGYSVSREKKESFPLTVTSAQKNPTAFYLCASSPTGGGYGYTFGSGTRLTVV.